The clone carrying this TCR beta chain was counted once. Its specificity is unknown. This sample includes further DNA sequences coding for the same CDR3. From germline, CDR1 is SGHDN and CDR2 FVKESK. Trimming pared 1 base from V and 3 bases from J, leaving 6 bases between. The CDR3 contains 13 residues. The sample originates from a study of shared clonotypes between healthy human individuals. Overall study results and limits: Clonotype sharing among donors was expected to depend on sequencing depth.

Deep was the level used in running the assay. Sorted subsets were amplified in replicate PCRs using 200 ng DNA, about 30,000 T cell genomes. Profiling relied on immunoSEQ multiplex PCR, and the TCRdb table lists in-frame clones only, not all of them. The table shows a few million clones, with just under 95% occurring only once. This clonotype originated in a young man in good health. Some clones in this sample may be carry-over from other donors' samples. The rearrangement joins TRBV14 to TRBJ1-2, with no clear D. Input material: naive CD4+ T cells from PBMCs. The subset denotes: CD45RA+ positively selected. The chain's CDR3 is CASSQGSYYGYTF. The CDR3 nucleotides are TGTGCCAGCAGCCAAGGATCATACTATGGCTACACCTTC.